This T cell receptor beta chain was observed in a study of shared clonotypes between healthy human individuals. Findings and caveats of the study: Researchers sampled only blood; tissue repertoires likely differ.

Researchers divided each subset's genomic DNA evenly across several immunoSEQ plates. Sequencing on ten immunoSEQ deep assay plates was performed for unsorted PBMC DNA. The protocol was immunoSEQ multiplex PCR, while the TCRdb copy is restricted to in-frame clones and leaves out a portion. The data hold roughly 450,000 clones, with 60% to 85% observed a single time. V gave up 8 bases and J gave up 9 bases; unmatched junction bases: 5. Germline-derived CDR1 and CDR2 are MNHEY and SMNVEV (reference sequence). This CDR3 comprises 13 residues. About 90 million PBMCs per unsorted sample were used for genomic DNA. About this clone itself: Its antigen is undetermined.

Input material: PBMCs. The chain combines TRBV27 with TRBJ2-1; TRBD2 matches at 12 bases. The sequence derives from a woman aged 40 to 50 in good health. Some clones in this sample may be carry-over from other donors' samples. The CDR3 sequence: CASLAGGRGEQFF. CDR3 bases: TGTGCCAGCCTAGCGGGAGGGCGAGGTGAGCAGTTCTTC.